Each of the 21 T cell receptor beta chains below was sequenced from the same sample in a study of T cells in tumors after PD-1 blockade. Assay used: immunoSEQ multiplex PCR; TCRdb lists only in-frame clones, some missing. Seen here are 40,000 to 55,000 clones, roughly 73% observed once, and the top ten hold roughly 17%. Here the sequenced sample was PBMCs, taken before anti-PD-1 treatment. The receptors originated from a human donor with basal cell carcinoma.

The chain joins TRBV6-1 to TRBJ2-7; D perhaps matches TRBD2 (5 bases). Germline V lookup: CDR1 MNHNS, CDR2 SASEGT. The CDR3 is made up of 16 amino acids. With 2 bases removed from V and 7 bases from J, the gap between germline ends came to 21 bases. CDR3 sequence: CASSEYRERSLREQYF. As DNA, the CDR3 is TGTGCCAGCAGTGAATATCGGGAAAGGAGTTTACGAGAGCAGTACTTC.

In its sample, this clone was seen a few times. V gene TRBV20-1 combines with J gene TRBJ1-6, with no clear D. CDR1 is DFQATT and CDR2 is SNEGSKA in the germline V gene (reference sequence). The CDR3 length is 15 residues. Trimming left V 3 bases short and J 9 bases short, with 18 bases between. The CDR3 loop reads CSASGPGILGSPLHF. CDR3 sequence (DNA): TGCAGTGCTAGTGGGCCGGGGATACTGGGTTCACCCCTCCACTTT.

The V gene is TRBV6-6, the J gene TRBJ1-2; D call uncertain. The CDR3 covers 13 residues. Looked up from germline, CDR1 is MNHNY and CDR2 is SVGAGI (reference sequence). V lost 0 bases, J lost 8 bases, and 10 bases lay in between. CDR3: CASSYSPSLGYTF. The CDR3 DNA reads as TGTGCCAGCAGTTACTCTCCCTCCCTCGGCTACACCTTC.

The chain uses TRBV18 and TRBJ2-5; 8 bases align to TRBD1. The CDR3 runs to 13 residues. Germline V gene lookup returns CDR1 KGHSH and CDR2 LQKENI. V lost 5 bases to trimming and J lost 3 bases; unmatched junction nucleotides: 2. CDR3 in amino acids: CASSLTGEETQYF. As DNA, the CDR3 is TGTGCCAGCTCATTGACAGGGGAAGAGACCCAGTACTTC.

The genes are TRBV7-9 and TRBJ2-7; 7 nucleotides match TRBD1. The germline V gene has CDR1 SEHNR and CDR2 FQNEAQ (reference sequence). The V gene end was trimmed by 1 base and the J gene end by 2 bases; junction bases not matched to a gene: 2. CDR3 length equals 14 residues. The DNA for the CDR3 is TGTGCCAGCAGCTTAGAAGGGACAGCCTACGAGCAGTACTTC. Translated, it gives CASSLEGTAYEQYF.

This chain links TRBV4-1 with TRBJ2-2; 10 bases are a match to TRBD2. Germline V gives CDR1 MGHRA, CDR2 YSYEKL. The junction had 18 bases not matched to a gene; V was cut back by 3 bases and J by 8 bases. This CDR3 spans 19 amino acids. Here the CDR3 DNA reads TGCGCCAGCAGCCAGAGACTAGCGGGCCCGTTTAAGGGTTCAGGGGAGCTGTTTTTT. It translates to CASSQRLAGPFKGSGELFF.

The J gene is TRBJ2-3, the V gene TRBV10-1; D not certain. Germline values: CDR1 WNHNN, CDR2 SYGVQD (reference sequence). Between the trimmed V and J ends, which lost 4 bases and 2 bases, there was a span of 4 bases. The CDR3 runs 12 residues. In DNA form, the CDR3 reads TGCGCCAGCAGTGCCTACACAGATACGCAGTATTTT. It yields the protein CASSAYTDTQYF.

This chain connects TRBV5-5 to TRBJ2-7; D is possibly TRBD2 (6 bases). V dropped 4 bases and J dropped 3 bases, with 14 bases sitting between them. Germline V gene lookup returns CDR1 SGHKS and CDR2 YYEKEE (reference sequence). This CDR3 has 14 residues. CDR3 in amino acids: CASSPEGTVYEQYF. The CDR3 DNA is TGTGCCAGCAGCCCGGAGGGGACGGTCTACGAGCAGTACTTC. The full variable domain, with the rest looked up from reference TRBV5-5 and TRBJ2-7, is DAGVTQSPTHLIKTRGQQVTLRCSPISGHKSVSWYQQVLGQGPQFIFQYYEKEERGRGNFPDRFSARQFPNYSSELNVNALLLGDSALYLCASSPEGTVYEQYFGPGTRLTVT.

The chain employs TRBV18 and TRBJ1-3, with unresolved D. This CDR3 has 15 amino acids. Trimming left V 2 bases short and J 0 bases short, with 8 bases between. Germline assignment: CDR1 KGHSH and CDR2 LQKENI. The CDR3: CASSPDTLSGNTIYF. CDR3 nucleotides: TGTGCCAGCTCACCAGACACACTCTCTGGAAACACCATATATTTT.

This sequence joins TRBV2 and TRBJ2-5; 14 bases align to TRBD2. Trimming took 5 bases from V and 2 from J; bases not matched to a gene: 7. The CDR3 extends over 17 amino acids. Germline-derived CDR1 and CDR2 are SNHLY and FYNNEI. The CDR3 protein is CASSIGTSGGLQETQYF. The CDR3 nucleotides read TGTGCCAGCAGTATTGGGACTAGCGGGGGCCTTCAAGAGACCCAGTACTTC.

This rearrangement joins TRBV12-3 or TRBV12-4 to TRBJ1-2; the D is unclear. Trimming took 6 bases from V and 14 from J, leaving 22 bases between them. The CDR3 length is 13 residues. The CDR3 loop is CASSQGLPPRPTF. The CDR3, as DNA: TGTGCCAGCAGCCAAGGACTTCCTCCGCGTCCGACCTTC.

The gene calls are TRBV5-5 and TRBJ2-1; 8 bases line up with TRBD1. Germline-derived CDR1 and CDR2 are SGHKS and YYEKEE (reference sequence). This CDR3 is 15 amino acids long. Germline trimming cut 0 bases from V and 7 bases from J; bases unmatched to any gene: 6. CDR3 sequence reads: CASSLVQGAKNEQFF. Written as DNA, the CDR3 is TGTGCCAGCAGCTTGGTGCAGGGGGCTAAAAATGAGCAGTTCTTC.

The V call is TRBV5-6, the J call TRBJ2-7; D possibly uses TRBD1 or TRBD2 (5 bases each). This CDR3 region has 13 residues. Trimming stripped 3 bases from V and 6 bases from J, with 13 bases between. Germline V gives CDR1 SGHDT, CDR2 YYEEEE. The CDR3 reads CASSWWGLTEQYF. CDR3 DNA sequence: TGTGCCAGCAGCTGGTGGGGGTTGACCGAGCAGTACTTC.

Concerning this clone: Other DNA sequences in this specimen translate into the identical CDR3. V gene TRBV19 combines with J gene TRBJ2-1; D is possibly TRBD2 (5 bases). Trimming stripped 2 bases from V and 6 bases from J, with 8 bases between. Germline V gene lookup returns CDR1 LNHDA and CDR2 SQIVND (reference sequence). The CDR3 extends over 13 amino acids. CDR3 sequence reads: CASSISGSNEQFF. The CDR3 DNA is TGTGCCAGTAGTATATCGGGGAGCAATGAGCAGTTCTTC.

This chain links TRBV27 with TRBJ2-6; TRBD1 is a possible D gene (5 bases). The CDR3 covers 16 residues. Germline lookup yields CDR1 MNHEY and CDR2 SMNVEV (reference sequence). V was trimmed by 5 bases and J by 0 bases, leaving 11 bases between them. CDR3 sequence: CASSKSDSSGANVLTF. In DNA form, the CDR3 reads TGTGCCAGCAGTAAATCAGACAGCTCTGGGGCCAACGTCCTGACTTTC.

V and J are TRBV11-3 and TRBJ2-1; 11 positions agree with TRBD2. V shed 3 bases, J shed 3 bases, and the junction held 4 bases outside the gene matches. Per the germline V gene, CDR1 is SGHNT and CDR2 is YENEEA. The CDR3 is made up of 16 amino acids. CDR3 amino acids: CASSFATSGGYNEQFF. In DNA, the CDR3 is TGTGCCAGCAGCTTTGCAACTAGCGGGGGCTACAATGAGCAGTTCTTC.

This chain links TRBV28 with TRBJ1-2; D is possibly TRBD1 (6 bases). This CDR3 region has 12 residues. V was cut by 5 bases and J by 8 bases, with 12 bases left in between. Germline loops: CDR1 MDHEN, CDR2 SYDVKM. Here the CDR3 DNA reads TGTGCCAGCAGTCCGGACAGAGGAGGCTACACCTTC. Translating gives CASSPDRGGYTF.

This clone was picked up a small number of times. V gene TRBV10-1 combines with J gene TRBJ2-3; tentatively, D is TRBD2 (5 bases). Deletions cut 0 bases from V and 9 bases from J, with 13 bases between. This CDR3 comprises 14 residues. Germline V gives CDR1 WNHNN, CDR2 SYGVQD (reference sequence). The CDR3 nucleotides read TGCGCCAGCAGTGAGTCTTACGGGGAGAACACGCAGTATTTT. Its protein product is CASSESYGENTQYF.

The V gene is TRBV19, the J gene TRBJ2-1; D might be TRBD1 or TRBD2, each matching 5 bases. The CDR3 consists of 15 residues. Germline V gene lookup returns CDR1 LNHDA and CDR2 SQIVND (reference sequence). V dropped 6 bases and J dropped 5 bases, with 17 bases sitting between them. The CDR3 DNA sequence: TGTGCCAGTAGAAACCGGGGCAGGGCCCACAATGAGCAGTTCTTC. Protein: CASRNRGRAHNEQFF.

The chain employs TRBV15 and TRBJ1-3; no definite D call. Germline loops: CDR1 LNHNV, CDR2 YYDKDF (reference sequence). V was clipped by 0 bases and J by 0 bases, with 9 bases between them. CDR3 length: 16 residues. For the CDR3, the DNA is TGTGCCACCAGCAGAGATCTCCGGAACTCTGGAAACACCATATATTTT. This translates into CATSRDLRNSGNTIYF.

V is TRBV19 and J is TRBJ2-4; 8 bases align to TRBD1. The CDR3 totals 14 residues. With 8 bases clipped from V and 1 base from J, the junction kept 4 bases outside the gene matches. Germline CDR1 is LNHDA and CDR2 is SQIVND (reference sequence). CDR3 sequence: CASSGGQAKNIQYF. Written as DNA, the CDR3 is TGTGCCAGTTCAGGGGGCCAGGCCAAAAACATTCAGTACTTC.